The entry below gives a single TCR beta chain sequence along with its context. These data come from a study of shared clonotypes between healthy human individuals. CDR3 size: 15 residues. Trimming left V 4 bases short and J 13 bases short, with 25 bases between. Germline V gene data show CDR1 as SGHDN and CDR2 as FVKESK. Sequenced by immunoSEQ multiplex PCR; TCRdb stores in-frame clones only, minus some. Of 1 million to 1.2 million clones in the sample, 70% to 80% were seen once. The specimen sequenced was memory CD4+ T cells from PBMCs. Subset defined: CD45RA-negative fraction. This receptor was taken from a man between 18 and 35 years old in good health. Some clones in this sample may be carry-over from other donors' samples. The chain combines TRBV14 with TRBJ1-2, with D maybe TRBD1 (6 bases). CDR3 nucleotides: TGTGCCAGCAGCCCCCACAGCCAAGGACAGTCGTCTCTCACCTTC. Residues: CASSPHSQGQSSLTF.